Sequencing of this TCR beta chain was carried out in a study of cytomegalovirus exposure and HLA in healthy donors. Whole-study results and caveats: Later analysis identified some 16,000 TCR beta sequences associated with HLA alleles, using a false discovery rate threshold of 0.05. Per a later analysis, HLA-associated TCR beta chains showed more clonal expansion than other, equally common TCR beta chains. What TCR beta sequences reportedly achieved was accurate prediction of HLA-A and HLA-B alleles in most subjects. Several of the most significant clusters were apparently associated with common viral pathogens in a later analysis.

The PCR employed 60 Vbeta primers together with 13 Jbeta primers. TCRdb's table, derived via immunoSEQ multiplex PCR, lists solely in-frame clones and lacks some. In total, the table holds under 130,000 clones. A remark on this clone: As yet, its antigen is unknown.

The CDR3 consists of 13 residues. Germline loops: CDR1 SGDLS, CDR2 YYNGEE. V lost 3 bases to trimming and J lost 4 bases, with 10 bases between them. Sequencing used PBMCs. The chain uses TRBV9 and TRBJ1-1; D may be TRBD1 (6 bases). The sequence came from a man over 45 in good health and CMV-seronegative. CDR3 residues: CASSAETGTEAFF. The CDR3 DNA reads TGTGCCAGCAGCGCCGAGACAGGCACTGAAGCTTTCTTT.